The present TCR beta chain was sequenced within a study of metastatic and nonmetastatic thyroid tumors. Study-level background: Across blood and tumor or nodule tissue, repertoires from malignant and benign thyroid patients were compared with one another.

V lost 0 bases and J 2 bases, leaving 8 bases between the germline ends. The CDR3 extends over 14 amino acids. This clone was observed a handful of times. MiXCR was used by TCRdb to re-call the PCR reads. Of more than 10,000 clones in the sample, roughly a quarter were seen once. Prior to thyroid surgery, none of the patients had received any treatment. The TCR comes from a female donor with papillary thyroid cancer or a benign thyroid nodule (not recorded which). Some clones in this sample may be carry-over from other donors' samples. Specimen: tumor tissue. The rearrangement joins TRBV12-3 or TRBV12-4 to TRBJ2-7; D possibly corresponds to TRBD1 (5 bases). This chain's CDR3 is CASSLAGPPYEQYF. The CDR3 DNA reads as TGTGCCAGCAGTTTAGCGGGGCCACCCTACGAGCAGTACTTC.